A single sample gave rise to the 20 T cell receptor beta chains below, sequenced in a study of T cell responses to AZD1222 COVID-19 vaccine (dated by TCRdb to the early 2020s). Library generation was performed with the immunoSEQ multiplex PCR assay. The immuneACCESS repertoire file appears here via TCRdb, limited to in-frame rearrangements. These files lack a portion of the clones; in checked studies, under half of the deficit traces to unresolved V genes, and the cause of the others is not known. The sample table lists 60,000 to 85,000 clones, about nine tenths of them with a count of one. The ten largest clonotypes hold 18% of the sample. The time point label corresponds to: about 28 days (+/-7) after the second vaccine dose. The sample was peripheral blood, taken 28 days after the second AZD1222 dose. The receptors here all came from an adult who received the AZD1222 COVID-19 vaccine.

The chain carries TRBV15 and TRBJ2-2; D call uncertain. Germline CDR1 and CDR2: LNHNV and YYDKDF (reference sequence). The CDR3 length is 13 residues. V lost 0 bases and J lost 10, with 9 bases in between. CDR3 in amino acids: CATSRDRLEELFF. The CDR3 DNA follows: TGTGCCACCAGCAGAGATCGATTAGAGGAGCTGTTTTTT.

CDR3 residues: CASTSGPLSSYEQYF. The CDR3 nucleotides are TGTGCCAGCACCAGCGGTCCCCTCAGCTCCTACGAGCAGTACTTC. This rearrangement joins TRBV28 to TRBJ2-7, with D possibly TRBD2 on 5 matching bases. Trimming left V 7 bases short and J 0 bases short, with 16 bases between. This CDR3 has 15 amino acids. Germline V gives CDR1 MDHEN, CDR2 SYDVKM.

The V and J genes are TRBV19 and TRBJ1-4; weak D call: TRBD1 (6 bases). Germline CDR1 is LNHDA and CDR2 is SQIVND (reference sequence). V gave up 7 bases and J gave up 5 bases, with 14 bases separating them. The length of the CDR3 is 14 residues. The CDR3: CASTRGRGNEKLFF. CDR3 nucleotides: TGTGCCAGTACCAGGGGCAGGGGAAATGAAAAACTGTTTTTT. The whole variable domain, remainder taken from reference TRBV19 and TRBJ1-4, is DGGITQSPKYLFRKEGQNVTLSCEQNLNHDAMYWYRQDPGQGLRLIYYSQIVNDFQKGDIAEGYSVSREKKESFPLTVTSAQKNPTAFYLCASTRGRGNEKLFFGSGTQLSVL.

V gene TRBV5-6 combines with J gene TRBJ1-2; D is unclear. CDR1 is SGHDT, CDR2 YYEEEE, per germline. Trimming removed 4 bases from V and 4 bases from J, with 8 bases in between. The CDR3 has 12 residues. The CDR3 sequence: CASSPDIYGYTF. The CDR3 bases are TGTGCCAGCAGCCCCGACATCTATGGCTACACCTTC.

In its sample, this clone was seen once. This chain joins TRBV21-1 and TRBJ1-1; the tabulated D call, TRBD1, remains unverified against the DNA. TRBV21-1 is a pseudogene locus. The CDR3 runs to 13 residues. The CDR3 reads CASSPGQNTEAFF. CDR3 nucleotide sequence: TGTGCCAGCAGCCCGGGACAGAACACTGAAGCTTTCTTT.

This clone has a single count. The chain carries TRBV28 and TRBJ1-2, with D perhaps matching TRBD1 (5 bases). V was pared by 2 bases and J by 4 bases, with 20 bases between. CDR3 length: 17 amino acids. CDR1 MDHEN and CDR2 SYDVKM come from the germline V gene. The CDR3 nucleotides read TGTGCCAGCAGTTTAAATTGGAACCAGGGTCAGATCTATGGCTACACCTTC. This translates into CASSLNWNQGQIYGYTF.

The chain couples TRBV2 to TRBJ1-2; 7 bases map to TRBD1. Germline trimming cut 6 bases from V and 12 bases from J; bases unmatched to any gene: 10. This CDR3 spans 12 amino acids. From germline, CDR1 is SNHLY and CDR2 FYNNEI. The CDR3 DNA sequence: TGTGCCAGCAGCCAACCTCCGGGACAGAACACCTTC. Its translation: CASSQPPGQNTF. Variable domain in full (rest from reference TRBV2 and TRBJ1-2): EPEVTQTPSHQVTQMGQEVILRCVPISNHLYFYWYRQILGQKVEFLVSFYNNEISEKSEIFDDQFSVERPDGSNFTLKIRSTKLEDSAMYFCASSQPPGQNTFGSGTRLTVV.

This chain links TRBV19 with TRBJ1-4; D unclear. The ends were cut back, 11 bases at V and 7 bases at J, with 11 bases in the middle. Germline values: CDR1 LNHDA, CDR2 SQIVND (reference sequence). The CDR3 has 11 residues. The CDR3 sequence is CAVGSAEKLFF. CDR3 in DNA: TGTGCCGTAGGGTCGGCTGAAAAACTGTTTTTT.

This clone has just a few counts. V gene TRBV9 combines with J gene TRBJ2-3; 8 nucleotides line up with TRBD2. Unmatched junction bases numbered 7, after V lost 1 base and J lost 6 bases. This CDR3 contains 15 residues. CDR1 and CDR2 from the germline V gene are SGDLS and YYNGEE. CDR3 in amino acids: CASSVRGGLADTQYF. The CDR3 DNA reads TGTGCCAGCAGCGTACGGGGGGGCCTAGCGGATACGCAGTATTTT.

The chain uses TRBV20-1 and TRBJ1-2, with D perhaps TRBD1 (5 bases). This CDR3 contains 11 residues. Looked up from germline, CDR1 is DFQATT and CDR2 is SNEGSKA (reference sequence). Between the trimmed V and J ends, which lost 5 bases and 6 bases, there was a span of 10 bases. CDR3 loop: CSASGLHGYTF. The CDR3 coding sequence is TGCAGTGCTTCGGGACTTCATGGCTACACCTTC.

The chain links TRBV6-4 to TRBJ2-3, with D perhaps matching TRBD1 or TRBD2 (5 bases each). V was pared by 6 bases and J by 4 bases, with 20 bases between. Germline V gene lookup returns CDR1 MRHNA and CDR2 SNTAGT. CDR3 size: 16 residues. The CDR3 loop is CASRTGALKSADTQYF. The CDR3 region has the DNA TGTGCCAGCAGGACCGGGGCCCTAAAATCGGCAGATACGCAGTATTTT.

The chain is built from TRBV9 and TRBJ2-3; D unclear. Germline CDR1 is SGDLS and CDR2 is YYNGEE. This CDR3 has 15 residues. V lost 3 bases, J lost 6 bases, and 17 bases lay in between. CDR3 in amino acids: CASSAEPHLSDTQYF. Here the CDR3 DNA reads TGTGCCAGCAGCGCGGAGCCACACCTTAGTGATACGCAGTATTTT.

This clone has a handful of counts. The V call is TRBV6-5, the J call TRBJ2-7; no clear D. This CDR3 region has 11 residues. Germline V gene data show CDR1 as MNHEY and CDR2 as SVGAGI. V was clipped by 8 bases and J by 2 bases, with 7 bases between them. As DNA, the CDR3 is TGTGCCAGCTCGCAGACCTACGAGCAGTACTTC. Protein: CASSQTYEQYF.

The CDR3: CAISTMREGSTLGYTF. The CDR3 region has the DNA TGTGCCATCAGTACAATGAGGGAGGGGTCGACTCTTGGCTACACCTTC. V gene TRBV10-3 combines with J gene TRBJ1-2; D might be TRBD1 (5 bases). Germline loops: CDR1 ENHRY, CDR2 SYGVKD. Trimming left V 5 bases short and J 7 bases short, with 23 bases between. CDR3 length equals 16 residues.

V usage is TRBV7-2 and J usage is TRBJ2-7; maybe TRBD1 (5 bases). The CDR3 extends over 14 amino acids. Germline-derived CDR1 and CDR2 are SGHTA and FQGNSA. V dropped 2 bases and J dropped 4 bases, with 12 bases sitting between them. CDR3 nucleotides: TGTGCCAGCAGCTTACAGGGCACCACTTACGAGCAGTACTTC. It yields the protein CASSLQGTTYEQYF.

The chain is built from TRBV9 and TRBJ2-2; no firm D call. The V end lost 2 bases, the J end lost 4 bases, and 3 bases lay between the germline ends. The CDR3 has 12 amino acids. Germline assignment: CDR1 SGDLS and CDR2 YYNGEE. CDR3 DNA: TGTGCCAGCAGCGTGATCACCGGGGAGCTGTTTTTT. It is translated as CASSVITGELFF. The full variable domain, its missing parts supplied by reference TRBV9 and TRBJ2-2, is DSGVTQTPKHLITATGQRVTLRCSPRSGDLSVYWYQQSLDQGLQFLIQYYNGEERAKGNILERFSAQQFPDLHSELNLSSLELGDSALYFCASSVITGELFFGEGSRLTVL.

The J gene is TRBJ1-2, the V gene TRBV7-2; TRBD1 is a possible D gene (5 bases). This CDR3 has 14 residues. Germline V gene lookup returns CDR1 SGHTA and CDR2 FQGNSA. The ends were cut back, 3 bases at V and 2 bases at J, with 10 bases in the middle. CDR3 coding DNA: TGTGCCAGCAGCTTCCCGACAGTGAACTATGGCTACACCTTC. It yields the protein CASSFPTVNYGYTF.

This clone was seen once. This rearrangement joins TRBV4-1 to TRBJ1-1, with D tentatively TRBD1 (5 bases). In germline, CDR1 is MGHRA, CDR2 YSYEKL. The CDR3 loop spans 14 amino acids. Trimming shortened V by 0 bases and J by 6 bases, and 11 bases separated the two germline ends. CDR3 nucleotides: TGCGCCAGCAGCCAAGAAGGCCGGGGCGCTGAAGCTTTCTTT. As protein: CASSQEGRGAEAFF.

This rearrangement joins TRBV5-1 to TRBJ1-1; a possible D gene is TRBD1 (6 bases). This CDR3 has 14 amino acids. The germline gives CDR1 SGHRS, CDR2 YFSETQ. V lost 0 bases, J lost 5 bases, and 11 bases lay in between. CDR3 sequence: CASSLEGGETEAFF. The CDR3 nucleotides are TGCGCCAGCAGCTTGGAAGGGGGAGAGACTGAAGCTTTCTTT.

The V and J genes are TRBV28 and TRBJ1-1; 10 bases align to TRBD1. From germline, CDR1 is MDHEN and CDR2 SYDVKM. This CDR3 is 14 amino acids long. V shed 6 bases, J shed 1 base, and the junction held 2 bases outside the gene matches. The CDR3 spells CASRTGGWNTEAFF. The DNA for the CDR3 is TGTGCCAGCAGGACAGGGGGCTGGAACACTGAAGCTTTCTTT.